These T cell receptor beta chains were read from a single sample in a study of blood T cell repertoires in COVID-19. Profiled with immunoSEQ multiplex PCR; TCRdb holds only in-frame clones, not every one. This sample has approximately 440,000 clones; around 90% occur once, and the top ten carry 0.7%. Sequenced: PBMCs or T cells enriched from blood (not recorded which). The origin of the receptors is a woman aged 18-30 years who had recovered from COVID-19. Each CDR3 is given with its conserved first and last residue. D genes are given only for firm matches. Rows give clone size only sometimes, using once, few, many, or a class for an expanded clone.

CDR3 length	D gene	clone size	V gene	J gene	CDR3 protein	CDR3 DNA
14	TRBD1	-	TRBV19	TRBJ2-7	CASRPGQGFYEQYF	TGTGCCAGTAGACCGGGACAGGGCTTCTACGAGCAGTACTTC
15	TRBD1	few	TRBV30	TRBJ1-2	CAWQVRQGENYGYTF	TGTGCCTGGCAAGTACGACAGGGGGAAAACTATGGCTACACCTTC
15	TRBD1	-	TRBV5-4	TRBJ1-1	CASSRGDRGLTEAFF	TGTGCCAGCAGCCGTGGGGACAGGGGGTTAACTGAAGCTTTCTTT
15	TRBD1	few	TRBV19	TRBJ1-3	CASTLDRASGNTIYF	TGTGCCAGTACCCTTGACAGGGCCTCTGGAAACACCATATATTTT
15	-	-	TRBV28	TRBJ2-4	CASSFGGLAKNIQYF	TGTGCCAGCAGTTTCGGGGGGCTAGCCAAAAACATTCAGTACTTC
11	-	-	TRBV29-1	TRBJ2-1	CSVTGYNEQFF	TGCAGCGTGACTGGATACAATGAGCAGTTCTTC
16	TRBD1	-	TRBV19	TRBJ1-5	CASSARGTGGNQPQHF	TGTGCCAGTAGTGCCCGAGGGACAGGGGGCAATCAGCCCCAGCATTTT
15	-	once	TRBV15	TRBJ1-4	CATSRGRGTNEKLFF	TGTGCCACCAGCAGAGGGCGGGGGACAAATGAAAAACTGTTTTTT
14	-	-	TRBV27	TRBJ2-7	CASSLGRGSYEQYF	TGTGCCAGCAGTTTGGGCAGGGGCTCCTACGAGCAGTACTTC
16	-	-	TRBV27	TRBJ1-4	CASRPLGGQVHEKLFF	TGTGCCAGCCGACCCCTCGGGGGGCAGGTGCATGAAAAACTGTTTTTT
14	TRBD1	-	TRBV28	TRBJ2-4	CASSSRDRRGIQYF	TGTGCCAGCAGTTCCCGGGACAGGAGGGGCATTCAGTACTTC
12	TRBD2	once	TRBV12-3/TRBV12-4	TRBJ2-5	CASTTSDGTQYF	TGTGCCAGCACCACTAGCGACGGGACCCAGTACTTC
16	TRBD2	-	TRBV7-2	TRBJ2-7	CASSPRLASPTYEQYF	TGTGCCAGCAGCCCACGACTAGCTTCCCCGACCTACGAGCAGTACTTC
19	TRBD1	-	TRBV19	TRBJ1-6	CASSISGTGISSYNSPLHF	TGTGCCAGTAGTATTTCCGGGACAGGGATCTCCTCCTATAATTCACCCCTCCACTTT
11	-	-	TRBV5-1	TRBJ2-3	CASSQTDTQYF	TGCGCCAGCAGCCAGACAGATACGCAGTATTTT
14	TRBD1	-	TRBV6-1	TRBJ1-6	CASSEGGQNSPLHF	TGTGCCAGCAGTGAAGGGGGACAGAATTCACCCCTCCACTTT
15	TRBD2	-	TRBV20-1	TRBJ2-1	CSASSSGGTANEQFF	TGCAGTGCTAGTAGTAGCGGGGGGACCGCCAATGAGCAGTTCTTC
15	TRBD1	-	TRBV18	TRBJ1-2	CASSRLDRGPYGYTF	TGTGCCAGCTCTCGACTCGACAGGGGCCCCTATGGCTACACCTTC
10	-	-	TRBV7-9	TRBJ2-1	CASSINEQFF	TGTGCCAGCAGTATCAATGAGCAGTTCTTC
14	TRBD1	-	TRBV18	TRBJ2-1	CASSPPGQTNEQFF	TGTGCCAGCTCACCTCCGGGACAGACCAATGAGCAGTTCTTC
14	-	-	TRBV7-2	TRBJ1-1	CASSYTIEARSAFF	TGTGCCAGCAGTTACACTATAGAGGCCCGTTCGGCTTTCTTT
17	TRBD1	-	TRBV5-1	TRBJ2-3	CASSLAGTGQSTDTQYF	TGCGCCAGCAGCTTGGCAGGGACAGGCCAAAGCACAGATACGCAGTATTTT
17	-	-	TRBV5-1	TRBJ1-6	CASSLLPGHLINSPLHF	TGCGCCAGCAGCCTCCTACCGGGACACTTGATTAATTCACCCCTCCACTTT
16	TRBD1	-	TRBV18	TRBJ1-2	CASSPTRTGSNYGYTF	TGTGCCAGCTCGCCGACACGGACAGGGAGTAATTATGGCTACACCTTC
14	TRBD2	-	TRBV10-3	TRBJ2-1	CAISDNGGDNEQFF	TGTGCCATCAGTGACAACGGGGGGGACAATGAGCAGTTCTTC
13	-	-	TRBV30	TRBJ2-1	CAWTPQGRNEQFF	TGTGCCTGGACTCCCCAGGGTCGGAATGAGCAGTTCTTC
14	-	-	TRBV11-1	TRBJ1-2	CASSSGRGSYGYTF	TGTGCCAGCAGCTCCGGCCGCGGGTCCTATGGCTACACCTTC
19	TRBD2	-	TRBV4-2	TRBJ2-1	CASSQGSGGAVGVYNEQFF	TGTGCCAGCAGCCAAGGTAGCGGGGGGGCCGTGGGGGTCTACAATGAGCAGTTCTTC
14	-	-	TRBV30	TRBJ2-1	CAWSVRGGNNEQFF	TGTGCCTGGAGTGTACGTGGGGGGAACAATGAGCAGTTCTTC
16	-	-	TRBV28	TRBJ1-2	CASSTPLDNLNFGYTF	TGTGCCAGCAGTACGCCCTTAGACAACCTAAACTTCGGCTACACCTTC
15	-	-	TRBV7-9	TRBJ2-6	CASSLTDSGANVLTF	TGTGCCAGCAGCTTAACAGACTCTGGGGCCAACGTCCTGACTTTC
13	-	-	TRBV5-1	TRBJ1-5	CASSPGWGQPQHF	TGCGCCAGCAGCCCGGGGTGGGGTCAGCCCCAGCATTTT
14	TRBD2	-	TRBV5-1	TRBJ2-5	CASSLAGGQETQYF	TGCGCCAGCAGCTTGGCGGGGGGCCAAGAGACCCAGTACTTC
13	-	-	TRBV5-4	TRBJ2-7	CASSLVGDEEQYF	TGTGCCAGCAGCTTGGTAGGGGATGAGGAGCAGTACTTC
14	-	-	TRBV6-5	TRBJ1-1	CASSSAGEGTEAFF	TGTGCCAGCAGTTCGGCCGGGGAGGGTACTGAAGCTTTCTTT
14	TRBD1	-	TRBV28	TRBJ1-2	CASTTGTGDYGYTF	TGTGCCAGCACCACCGGGACAGGGGACTATGGCTACACCTTC
13	-	-	TRBV30	TRBJ1-5	CAWSVGGDQPQHF	TGTGCCTGGAGTGTAGGGGGGGACCAGCCCCAGCATTTT
12	-	-	TRBV12-3/TRBV12-4	TRBJ2-7	CASSQGGYEQYF	TGTGCCAGCAGTCAAGGGGGCTACGAGCAGTACTTC
17	TRBD1	-	TRBV28	TRBJ2-5	CASSLLGTGSGQETQYF	TGTGCCAGCAGTTTATTGGGGACAGGATCGGGACAAGAGACCCAGTACTTC
14	TRBD2	-	TRBV7-2	TRBJ2-7	CASSLSGGTYEQYF	TGTGCCAGCAGCTTGAGCGGGGGGACCTACGAGCAGTACTTC
12	-	-	TRBV12-3/TRBV12-4	TRBJ1-5	CASSFGRQPQHF	TGTGCCAGCAGTTTTGGGAGGCAGCCCCAGCATTTT
15	-	-	TRBV18	TRBJ2-3	CASSPGGPITDTQYF	TGTGCCAGCTCACCCGGGGGGCCCATCACAGATACGCAGTATTTT
16	TRBD2	-	TRBV15	TRBJ2-1	CATSRGTSGSRNEQFF	TGTGCCACCAGCAGAGGGACTAGCGGGAGTCGCAATGAGCAGTTCTTC
13	TRBD1	-	TRBV3-1/TRBV3-2	TRBJ1-5	CASSRAGGQPQHF	TGTGCCAGCAGCCGGGCAGGGGGACAGCCCCAGCATTTT
15	-	-	TRBV6-6	TRBJ2-3	CASSYRQGGTDTQYF	TGTGCCAGCAGTTACCGGCAGGGGGGAACAGATACGCAGTATTTT
13	-	-	TRBV18	TRBJ1-1	CASSRGGNTEAFF	TGTGCCAGCTCACGGGGGGGGAACACTGAAGCTTTCTTT
15	-	-	TRBV7-9	TRBJ1-2	CASSPSLTGDYGYTF	TGTGCCAGCAGCCCTTCTCTGACAGGCGACTATGGCTACACCTTC
13	-	-	TRBV2	TRBJ1-2	CASSVEGINGYTF	TGTGCCAGCAGTGTGGAGGGGATCAATGGCTACACCTTC
12	-	-	TRBV11-2	TRBJ2-7	CASSSGLGEQYF	TGTGCCAGCAGCTCTGGACTCGGCGAGCAGTACTTC
13	-	-	TRBV19	TRBJ1-1	CASSIVSNTEAFF	TGTGCCAGTAGTATAGTTAGCAACACTGAAGCTTTCTTT
14	-	once	TRBV12-5	TRBJ2-3	CASGLNRGTDTQYF	TGTGCTAGTGGTTTGAATAGGGGAACAGATACGCAGTATTTT
14	-	-	TRBV19	TRBJ1-2	CASTRRRIPYGYTF	TGTGCCAGTACCCGTCGCAGGATCCCTTATGGCTACACCTTC